This entry lists 22 T cell receptor beta chains sequenced from one sample in a study of radiotherapy plus CTLA-4 blockade in lung cancer. Repertoires were generated with immunoSEQ multiplex PCR, while TCRdb's copy carries only in-frame clones and drops some. The profile covers roughly 42,000 clones, with over 55% appearing a single time and under 20% taken by the ten largest. The starting material was peripheral blood, obtained from a patient treated with radiotherapy plus ipilimumab. All receptors derive from a human donor with non-small cell lung cancer who had a partial response to radiotherapy plus ipilimumab.

This chain joins TRBV30 and TRBJ1-1; TRBD1 matches 9 bases. This CDR3 has 16 residues. After removal of 1 base from V and 11 bases from J, the junction contained 17 bases not matched to a gene. Germline CDR1 is GTSNPN and CDR2 is SVGIG (reference sequence). The CDR3 is CAWSGKVGTGGLTAFF. DNA of the CDR3: TGTGCCTGGAGTGGGAAGGTCGGAACAGGGGGCTTAACGGCTTTCTTT.

V is TRBV2 and J is TRBJ2-2, with 8 bases that match TRBD2. CDR3 length: 16 amino acids. V dropped 7 bases and J dropped 6; count of bases not matched to a gene: 13. CDR1 SNHLY and CDR2 FYNNEI come from the germline V gene. DNA of the CDR3: TGTGCCAGCACCGGCCGGGGACTAGATCGGGCCGGGGAGCTGTTTTTT. It codes for CASTGRGLDRAGELFF.

The chain links TRBV19 to TRBJ2-1; 16 bases are shared with TRBD2. Germline loops: CDR1 LNHDA, CDR2 SQIVND (reference sequence). After removal of 5 bases from V and 8 bases from J, the junction contained 15 bases not matched to a gene. This CDR3 has 19 amino acids. The CDR3 is CASSGVPGLAGGPYDEQFF. The CDR3 DNA sequence: TGTGCCAGTAGTGGGGTCCCGGGACTAGCGGGGGGGCCGTACGATGAGCAGTTCTTC.

The rearrangement links TRBV6-5 to TRBJ1-2; a weak D match, TRBD1 (5 bases). CDR1 and CDR2 (germline): MNHEY, SVGAGI. The CDR3 runs 12 residues. Trimming removed 5 bases from V and 3 bases from J, with 7 bases in between. This chain's CDR3 is CASSDSYYGYTF. DNA of the CDR3: TGTGCCAGCAGTGACAGCTACTATGGCTACACCTTC.

The chain combines TRBV2 with TRBJ1-2; maybe TRBD1 (6 bases). V was cut by 5 bases and J by 3 bases, with 10 bases left in between. This CDR3 comprises 13 residues. The V gene's germline CDR1 is SNHLY and CDR2 FYNNEI. CDR3 coding DNA: TGTGCCAGCAGTCCCCGACAGGACTATGGCTACACCTTC. Encoded protein: CASSPRQDYGYTF.

The count of this clone is one. V gene TRBV5-4 combines with J gene TRBJ2-1, with TRBD2 matching 11 bases. Germline V gene sequence: CDR1 SGHNT, CDR2 YYREEE (reference sequence). This CDR3 spans 17 amino acids. V shed 4 bases, J shed 7 bases, and the junction held 13 bases outside the gene matches. The CDR3 nucleotides read TGTGCCAGCAGCCAGGGGGCCCTAGCGGGAGGTGTAAATGAGCAGTTCTTC. It yields the protein CASSQGALAGGVNEQFF.

The chain combines TRBV7-3 with TRBJ2-3; no clear D. Germline CDR1 reads SGHTA; CDR2 reads FQGTGA. The CDR3 is 14 residues long. With 2 bases removed from V and 0 bases from J, the gap between germline ends came to 6 bases. CDR3 sequence reads: CASSLWHSTDTQYF. In nucleotides, the CDR3 is TGTGCCAGCAGCTTATGGCATAGCACAGATACGCAGTATTTT.

The V gene is TRBV5-1, the J gene TRBJ1-6; 7 positions agree with TRBD1. This CDR3 contains 16 residues. CDR1 and CDR2 (germline): SGHRS, YFSETQ. V shed 3 bases and J 0 bases; nucleotides not matched to a gene: 3. The CDR3 DNA reads as TGCGCCAGCAGCTCTCAGGGGGACTCCTATAATTCACCCCTCCACTTT. Translated, it gives CASSSQGDSYNSPLHF.

V and J are TRBV5-8 and TRBJ1-1, with a weak D call TRBD1 (5 bases). Trimming pared 3 bases from V and 4 bases from J, leaving 19 bases between. The CDR3 has 16 amino acids. In germline, CDR1 is SGHTS, CDR2 YDEGEE. CDR3 amino acids: CASSSTRGWGGTEAFF. CDR3 coding DNA: TGTGCCAGCAGCTCGACTCGGGGGTGGGGGGGCACTGAAGCTTTCTTT.

This clone was observed a handful of times. The genes are TRBV6-7 and TRBJ1-2; unclear D gene. TRBV6-7 is an ORF, with its function uncertain. The CDR3 covers 16 residues. V gave up 0 bases and J gave up 4 bases, with 15 bases separating them. For the CDR3, the DNA is TGTGCCAGCAGTTACTCGTACAGAAGAAGGCTCTATGGCTACACCTTC. It codes for CASSYSYRRRLYGYTF.

The chain employs TRBV6-5 and TRBJ2-1, with D perhaps TRBD2 (7 bases). The CDR3 length is 16 residues. Between the trimmed V and J ends, which lost 0 bases and 5 bases, there was a span of 14 bases. Germline CDR1 MNHEY, CDR2 SVGAGI. In DNA form, the CDR3 reads TGTGCCAGCAGTTACTCGTTCGGGGGGCCCCACAATGAGCAGTTCTTC. This sequence encodes CASSYSFGGPHNEQFF.

This clone has more than one count but fewer than ten. The chain is built from TRBV6-1 and TRBJ1-1; D call uncertain. This CDR3 comprises 11 residues. Trimming removed 7 bases at V and 6 bases at J, with 9 bases between. Germline lookup yields CDR1 MNHNS and CDR2 SASEGT. CDR3 sequence (DNA): TGTGCCAGCACCGCCCAGGCTGAAGCTTTCTTT. Residues: CASTAQAEAFF.

This chain joins TRBV10-2 and TRBJ2-1, with 12 positions matching TRBD2. The J segment lost 5 bases and the V segment lost 4 bases, leaving 3 bases of the junction unmatched. Per germline, CDR1 WSHSY and CDR2 SAAADI. This CDR3 has 15 amino acids. Written as DNA, the CDR3 is TGCGCCAGCAGTGGACTAGCGGGAGAAGACAATGAGCAGTTCTTC. Translating it yields CASSGLAGEDNEQFF.

V gene TRBV6-1 combines with J gene TRBJ1-2; tentatively, D is TRBD1 (6 bases). With 1 base removed from V and 4 bases from J, the gap between germline ends came to 10 bases. The CDR3 spans 14 residues. Germline V gene lookup returns CDR1 MNHNS and CDR2 SASEGT. CDR3: CASSEGDTIYGYTF. In DNA form, the CDR3 reads TGTGCCAGCAGTGAAGGGGACACGATCTATGGCTACACCTTC.

Written as DNA, the CDR3 is TGTGCCAGCAGCACTAGGACAGGGGAGGAAGAGACCCAGTACTTC. Residues: CASSTRTGEEETQYF. The chain joins TRBV7-9 to TRBJ2-5, with 9 bases fitting TRBD1. CDR1 is SEHNR and CDR2 is FQNEAQ in the germline V gene (reference sequence). There are 15 residues in the CDR3. Trimming removed 5 bases from V and 3 bases from J; junction bases left unmatched: 7.

This clone is medium-sized in the sample. The rearrangement links TRBV6-6 to TRBJ2-7; D may be TRBD2 (5 bases). Trimming pared 5 bases from V and 4 bases from J, leaving 15 bases between. Germline V gene sequence: CDR1 MNHNY, CDR2 SVGAGI (reference sequence). This CDR3 is built from 14 residues. The CDR3 loop is CASSGGLGFYEQYF. The CDR3 DNA reads as TGTGCCAGCAGTGGCGGACTGGGGTTTTACGAGCAGTACTTC.

The chain recombines TRBV30 with TRBJ2-5, with 11 bases fitting TRBD2. Trimming at V came to 8 bases and at J to 1 base, leaving 15 bases not matched to a gene. The germline CDR1 and CDR2 sequences are GTSNPN and SVGIG (reference sequence). CDR3 size: 17 residues. CDR3: CAGILAGAHSVQETQYF. As DNA, the CDR3 is TGTGCCGGTATACTAGCGGGGGCACACTCCGTCCAAGAGACCCAGTACTTC.

The chain has TRBV19 and TRBJ1-1; TRBD1 matches at 8 bases. Germline CDR1 is LNHDA and CDR2 is SQIVND (reference sequence). Trimming at V came to 3 bases and at J to 0 bases, leaving 6 bases not matched to a gene. The CDR3 has 16 amino acids. CDR3 protein: CASSIRQGTMNTEAFF. As DNA, the CDR3 is TGTGCCAGTAGTATCCGACAGGGGACTATGAACACTGAAGCTTTCTTT.

The gene calls are TRBV11-2 and TRBJ2-3, with a tentative D call TRBD1 (5 bases). The CDR3 is made up of 14 amino acids. Trimming cost V 3 bases and J 3 bases, with 10 bases left between them. Germline V gene data show CDR1 as SGHAT and CDR2 as FQNNGV. The CDR3 is CASSLSQGTDTQYF. In nucleotides, the CDR3 is TGTGCCAGCAGCTTGAGCCAGGGAACAGATACGCAGTATTTT.

V gene TRBV7-9 combines with J gene TRBJ1-1; no definite D call. The V gene lost 5 bases and the J gene lost 7 bases, with 11 bases spanning the gap. CDR1 SEHNR and CDR2 FQNEAQ come from the germline V gene (reference sequence). The CDR3 is made up of 12 amino acids. The CDR3 sequence: CASSLLGLEAFF. The CDR3 coding sequence is TGTGCCAGCAGCCTACTTGGGCTTGAAGCTTTCTTT.

Comment on this clone: At one end, the junction sequence differs from germline, possibly due to a read error. Other DNA sequences in this specimen translate into the identical CDR3. This chain links TRBV4-1 with TRBJ1-1; TRBD1 might be the D (6 bases). This CDR3 has 14 amino acids. From germline, CDR1 is MGHRA and CDR2 YSYEKL. The CDR3 loop is CASSQTGGRDWAFF. The CDR3, as DNA: TGTGCCAGCAGCCAGACGGGGGGCCGGGATTGGGCTTTCTTT.

V and J are TRBV15 and TRBJ1-1; D unclear. The V and J ends lost 5 bases and 0 bases respectively, with 10 bases between them. The CDR3 is made up of 14 amino acids. Germline lookup yields CDR1 LNHNV and CDR2 YYDKDF (reference sequence). The CDR3 DNA reads as TGTGCCACCAGCCCGGGGTACATGAACACTGAAGCTTTCTTT. It is translated as CATSPGYMNTEAFF.